This TCR beta chain was recorded in a study of blood T cell repertoires in COVID-19. Turning to the study itself: The study drew acute and convalescent COVID-19 samples from the United States, Italy and Spain. From T cells, B-cell-depleted T cells, or PBMCs came the material, which was cDNA or gDNA.

Per the original methods: Estimation of nucleated cell counts was performed using reference gene primer amplification. The repertoire was sequenced with immunoSEQ multiplex PCR; TCRdb's copy has only in-frame clones and lacks some. V, J and clone size were drawn from that table, and D and trimming were deduced from the DNA. The table includes 70,000 to 90,000 clones, around 86% detected once. The germline V gene has CDR1 SGHTA and CDR2 FQGNSA. V lost 4 bases, J lost 1 base, and 12 bases lay in between. The CDR3 has 15 residues. The specimen was peripheral blood. This sequence joins TRBV7-2 and TRBJ2-3; D gene unclear. This sequence originates from a man older than 75 with active or convalescent COVID-19. CDR3 in DNA: TGTGCCAGCAGCTCCAGCCTGGGCCGCACAGATACGCAGTATTTT. This codes for CASSSSLGRTDTQYF.